The 10 T cell receptor beta chains below were found in one sample sequenced in a study of blood T cell repertoires in COVID-19. TCRdb's copy holds only in-frame clones and misses some; the assay was immunoSEQ multiplex PCR. Of about 200,000 clones listed, around 90% were seen once; the top ten hold about 8.8%. The specimen sequenced was PBMCs or T cells enriched from blood (not recorded which). Receptors were obtained from a woman aged 18-35 years who had recovered from COVID-19.

The rearrangement uses TRBV28 and TRBJ1-1; the match to TRBD1 covers 9 bases. J gave up 4 bases and V 6 bases, and 6 bases lay outside the gene matches. The CDR3 consists of 14 residues. CDR1 and CDR2 from the germline V gene are MDHEN and SYDVKM. CDR3 DNA sequence: TGTGCCAGCAGGCCGGGACAGGGTACCACTGAAGCTTTCTTT. Its translation: CASRPGQGTTEAFF.

V gene TRBV6-6 combines with J gene TRBJ1-3; tentative D call: TRBD1 (5 bases). Germline-derived CDR1 and CDR2 are MNHNY and SVGAGI (reference sequence). Between the trimmed V and J ends, which lost 7 bases and 0 bases, there was a span of 7 bases. CDR3 length: 13 residues. The DNA of the CDR3 is TGTGCCAGCACCGACAGCTCTGGAAACACCATATATTTT. It translates to CASTDSSGNTIYF.

This clone has only one observation. The rearrangement joins TRBV19 to TRBJ1-5; TRBD1 matches at 8 bases. CDR1 is LNHDA, CDR2 SQIVND, per germline (reference sequence). The CDR3 spans 14 residues. V gave up 5 bases and J gave up 6 bases; unmatched junction bases: 6. The CDR3 DNA is TGTGCCAGTAGTCCGAGGACAGGGCGTCAGCCCCAGCATTTT. This translates into CASSPRTGRQPQHF.

The chain couples TRBV6-1 to TRBJ2-2; possibly TRBD1 for D (5 bases). Germline V gives CDR1 MNHNS, CDR2 SASEGT. V shed 3 bases and J shed 4 bases, with 12 bases lying between them. The CDR3 runs 15 residues. The CDR3 sequence: CASSEQGRITGELFF. The DNA of the CDR3 is TGTGCCAGCAGTGAGCAGGGTCGAATCACCGGGGAGCTGTTTTTT.

The V and J genes are TRBV6-1 and TRBJ1-5; TRBD1 agrees at 8 bases. Trimming took 2 bases from V and 4 from J; bases not matched to a gene: 7. Per the germline V gene, CDR1 is MNHNS and CDR2 is SASEGT. CDR3 length: 16 residues. The chain's CDR3 is CASSETRQGFNQPQHF. CDR3 coding DNA: TGTGCCAGCAGTGAAACAAGACAGGGGTTTAATCAGCCCCAGCATTTT.

The chain uses TRBV5-1 and TRBJ1-2, with 8 positions matching TRBD1. The CDR3 has 14 residues. V was clipped by 3 bases and J by 3 bases; unmatched bases: 4. Germline V gives CDR1 SGHRS, CDR2 YFSETQ. The CDR3 reads CASSSAGQDYGYTF. CDR3 in DNA: TGCGCCAGCAGCTCGGCGGGACAGGACTATGGCTACACCTTC.

The chain has TRBV28 and TRBJ1-5, with D possibly being TRBD1 (5 bases). Trimming shortened V by 4 bases and J by 7 bases, and 17 bases separated the two germline ends. The CDR3 loop spans 15 amino acids. Germline values: CDR1 MDHEN, CDR2 SYDVKM. CDR3 amino acids: CASSWGFVGGQPQHF. The CDR3 nucleotides are TGTGCCAGCAGTTGGGGGTTCGTGGGGGGACAGCCCCAGCATTTT.

The rearrangement uses TRBV4-1 and TRBJ2-5; 9 nucleotides match TRBD2. Trimming removed 0 bases from V and 5 bases from J; junction bases left unmatched: 13. The CDR3 has 18 residues. Germline V gene sequence: CDR1 MGHRA, CDR2 YSYEKL. CDR3 sequence (DNA): TGCGCCAGCAGCCAAGAAAACGGCGGGGGGGCCAGTTGGGAGACCCAGTACTTC. Amino acid sequence: CASSQENGGGASWETQYF.

The chain couples TRBV4-2 to TRBJ2-3; D may be TRBD2 (5 bases). The CDR3 loop spans 16 amino acids. From germline, CDR1 is LGHNA and CDR2 YNFKEQ. The V end lost 6 bases, the J end lost 2 bases, and 18 bases lay between the germline ends. The DNA of the CDR3 is TGTGCCAGCAGACTAGAAAACAACCTACCCACAGATACGCAGTATTTT. This sequence encodes CASRLENNLPTDTQYF.

This sequence joins TRBV21-1 and TRBJ1-5; TRBD1 is taken as the D call from the table, unchecked against the DNA. TRBV21-1 is classified as a pseudogene. CDR3 length equals 17 residues. CDR3 sequence: CASSERSGQSVNQPQHF. The CDR3 region has the DNA TGTGCCAGCAGCGAGAGATCGGGACAGTCAGTTAATCAGCCCCAGCATTTT.